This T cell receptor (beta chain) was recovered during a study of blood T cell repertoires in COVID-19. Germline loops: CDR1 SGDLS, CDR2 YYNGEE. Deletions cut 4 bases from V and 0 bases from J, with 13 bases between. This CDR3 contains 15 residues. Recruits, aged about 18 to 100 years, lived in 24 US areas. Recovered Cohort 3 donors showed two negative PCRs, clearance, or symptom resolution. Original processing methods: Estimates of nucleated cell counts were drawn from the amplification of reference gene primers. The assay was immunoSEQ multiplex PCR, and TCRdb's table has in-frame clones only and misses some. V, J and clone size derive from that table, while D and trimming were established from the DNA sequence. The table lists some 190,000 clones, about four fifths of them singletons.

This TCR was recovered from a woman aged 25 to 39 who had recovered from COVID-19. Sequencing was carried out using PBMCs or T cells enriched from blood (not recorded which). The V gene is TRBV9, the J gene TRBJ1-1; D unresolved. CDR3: CASSPGMTMNTEAFF. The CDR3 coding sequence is TGTGCCAGCAGCCCGGGCATGACTATGAACACTGAAGCTTTCTTT.